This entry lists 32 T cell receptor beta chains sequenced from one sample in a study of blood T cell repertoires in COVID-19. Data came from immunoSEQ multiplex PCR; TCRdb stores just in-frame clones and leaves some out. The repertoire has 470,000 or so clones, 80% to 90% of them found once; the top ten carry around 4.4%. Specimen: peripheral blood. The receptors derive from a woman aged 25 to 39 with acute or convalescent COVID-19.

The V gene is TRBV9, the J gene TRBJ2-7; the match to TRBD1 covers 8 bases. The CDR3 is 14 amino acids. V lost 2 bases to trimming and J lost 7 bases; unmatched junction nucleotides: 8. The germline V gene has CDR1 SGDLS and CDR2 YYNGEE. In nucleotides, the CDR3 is TGTGCCAGCAGCGTCCGGGACAGGTCGGGGGAGCAGTACTTC. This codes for CASSVRDRSGEQYF.

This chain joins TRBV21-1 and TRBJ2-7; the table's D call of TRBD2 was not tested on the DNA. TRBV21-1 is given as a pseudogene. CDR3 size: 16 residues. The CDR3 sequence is CASSKFVRSLPYEQYF. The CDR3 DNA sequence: TGTGCCAGCAGCAAATTTGTACGGAGCCTACCCTACGAGCAGTACTTC.

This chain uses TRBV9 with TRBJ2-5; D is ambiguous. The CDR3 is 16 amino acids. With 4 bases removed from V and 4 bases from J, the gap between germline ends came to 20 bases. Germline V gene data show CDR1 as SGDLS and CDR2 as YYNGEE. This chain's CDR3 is CASSPQVGSAGETQYF. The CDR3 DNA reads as TGTGCCAGCAGCCCCCAAGTGGGCTCCGCCGGAGAGACCCAGTACTTC.

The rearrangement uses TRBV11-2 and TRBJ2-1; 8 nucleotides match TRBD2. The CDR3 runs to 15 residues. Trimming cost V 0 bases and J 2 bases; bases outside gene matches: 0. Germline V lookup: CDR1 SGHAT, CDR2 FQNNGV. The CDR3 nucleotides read TGTGCCAGCAGCTTAGACGGGGGGGCCTACAATGAGCAGTTCTTC. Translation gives CASSLDGGAYNEQFF.

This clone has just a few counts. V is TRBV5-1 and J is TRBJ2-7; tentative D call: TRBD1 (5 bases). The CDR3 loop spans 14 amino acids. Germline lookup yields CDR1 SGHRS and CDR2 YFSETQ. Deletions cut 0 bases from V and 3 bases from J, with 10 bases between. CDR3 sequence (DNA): TGCGCCAGCAGCTTGGACGGACACCGCTACGAGCAGTACTTC. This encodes CASSLDGHRYEQYF.

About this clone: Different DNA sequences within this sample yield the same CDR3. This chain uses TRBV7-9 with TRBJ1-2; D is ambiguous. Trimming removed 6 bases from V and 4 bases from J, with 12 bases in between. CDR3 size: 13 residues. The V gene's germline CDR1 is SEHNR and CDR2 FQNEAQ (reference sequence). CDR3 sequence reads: CASSSSGSYGYTF. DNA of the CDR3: TGTGCCAGCAGTTCATCAGGATCCTATGGCTACACCTTC.

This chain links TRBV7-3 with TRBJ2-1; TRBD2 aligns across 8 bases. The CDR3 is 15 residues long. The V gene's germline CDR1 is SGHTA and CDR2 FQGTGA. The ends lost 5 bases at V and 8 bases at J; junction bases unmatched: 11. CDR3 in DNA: TGTGCCAGCAGCGAAAGCGGGGGTCGTATGGATGAGCAGTTCTTC. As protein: CASSESGGRMDEQFF.

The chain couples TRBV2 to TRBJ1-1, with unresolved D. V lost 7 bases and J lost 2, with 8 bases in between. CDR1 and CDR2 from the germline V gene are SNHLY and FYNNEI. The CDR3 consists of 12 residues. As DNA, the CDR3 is TGTGCCAGCATCGGCGGTAACACTGAAGCTTTCTTT. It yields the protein CASIGGNTEAFF.

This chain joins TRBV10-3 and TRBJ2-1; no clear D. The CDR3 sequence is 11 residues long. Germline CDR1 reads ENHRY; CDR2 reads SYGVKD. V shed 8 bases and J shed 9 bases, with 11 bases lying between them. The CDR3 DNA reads TGTGCCATCGGGTATTCGGGTGAGCAGTTCTTC. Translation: CAIGYSGEQFF.

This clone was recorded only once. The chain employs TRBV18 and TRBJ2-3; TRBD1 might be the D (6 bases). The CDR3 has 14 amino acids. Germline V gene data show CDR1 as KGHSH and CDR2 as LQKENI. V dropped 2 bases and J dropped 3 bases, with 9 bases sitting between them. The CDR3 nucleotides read TGTGCCAGCTCACCATCTACAGGGACAGATACGCAGTATTTT. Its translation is CASSPSTGTDTQYF.

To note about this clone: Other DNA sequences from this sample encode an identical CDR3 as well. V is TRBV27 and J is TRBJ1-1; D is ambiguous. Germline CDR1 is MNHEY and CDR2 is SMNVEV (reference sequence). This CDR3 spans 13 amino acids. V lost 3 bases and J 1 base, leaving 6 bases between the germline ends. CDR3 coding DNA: TGTGCCAGCAGTTTTTCCCGGAACACTGAAGCTTTCTTT. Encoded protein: CASSFSRNTEAFF.

The CDR3 bases are TGTGCCAGCAGCCCGGGACAGGGTTTGAGCAATCAGCCCCAGCATTTT. Its protein product is CASSPGQGLSNQPQHF. V and J are TRBV7-6 and TRBJ1-5; 9 nucleotides agree with TRBD1. CDR3 length: 16 amino acids. Germline CDR1 SGHVS, CDR2 FNYEAQ. J was trimmed by 1 base and V by 5 bases; bases with no gene match: 6.

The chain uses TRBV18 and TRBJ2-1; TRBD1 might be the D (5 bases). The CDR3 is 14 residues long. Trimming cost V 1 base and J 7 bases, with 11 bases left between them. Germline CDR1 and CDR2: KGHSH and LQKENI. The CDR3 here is CASSPLQGWNEQFF. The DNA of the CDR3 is TGTGCCAGCTCACCACTCCAGGGTTGGAATGAGCAGTTCTTC.

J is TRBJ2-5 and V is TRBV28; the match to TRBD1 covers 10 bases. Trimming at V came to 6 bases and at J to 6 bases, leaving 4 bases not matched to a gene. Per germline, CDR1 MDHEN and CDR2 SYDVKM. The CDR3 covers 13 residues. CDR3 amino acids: CASRGDRGKTQYF. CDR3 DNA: TGTGCCAGCAGAGGGGACAGGGGAAAGACCCAGTACTTC.

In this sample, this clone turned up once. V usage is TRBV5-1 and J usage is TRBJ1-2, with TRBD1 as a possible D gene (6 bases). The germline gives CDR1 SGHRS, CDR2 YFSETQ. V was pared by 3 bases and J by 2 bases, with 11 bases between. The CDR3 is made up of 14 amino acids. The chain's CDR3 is CASSSFDRNYGYTF. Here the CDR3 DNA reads TGCGCCAGCAGCTCCTTTGACAGGAACTATGGCTACACCTTC.

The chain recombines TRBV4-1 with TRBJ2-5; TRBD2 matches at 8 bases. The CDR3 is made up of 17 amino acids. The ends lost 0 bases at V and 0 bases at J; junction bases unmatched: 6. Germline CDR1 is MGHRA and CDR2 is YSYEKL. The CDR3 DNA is TGCGCCAGCAGCCAAGAGAGACTAGCGTTAAACCAAGAGACCCAGTACTTC. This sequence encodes CASSQERLALNQETQYF.

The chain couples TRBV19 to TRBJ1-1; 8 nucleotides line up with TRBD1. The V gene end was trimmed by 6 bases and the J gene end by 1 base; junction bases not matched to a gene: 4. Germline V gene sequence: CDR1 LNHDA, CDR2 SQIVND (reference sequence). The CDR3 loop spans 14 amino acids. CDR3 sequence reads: CASSFRGQNTEAFF. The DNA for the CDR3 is TGTGCCAGTAGCTTCAGGGGGCAGAACACTGAAGCTTTCTTT.

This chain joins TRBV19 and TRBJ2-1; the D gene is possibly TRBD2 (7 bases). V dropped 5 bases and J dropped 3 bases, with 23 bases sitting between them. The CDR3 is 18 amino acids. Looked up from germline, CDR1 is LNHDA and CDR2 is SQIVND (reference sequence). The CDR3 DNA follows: TGTGCCAGTAGTCCTAGCGGACCTAGGGGGGCACTCTACAATGAGCAGTTCTTC. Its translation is CASSPSGPRGALYNEQFF.

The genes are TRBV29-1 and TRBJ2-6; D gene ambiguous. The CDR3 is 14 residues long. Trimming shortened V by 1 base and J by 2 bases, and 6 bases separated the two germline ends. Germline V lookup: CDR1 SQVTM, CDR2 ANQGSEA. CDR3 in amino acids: CSVEATAGANVLTF. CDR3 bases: TGCAGCGTTGAAGCCACGGCTGGGGCCAACGTCCTGACTTTC.

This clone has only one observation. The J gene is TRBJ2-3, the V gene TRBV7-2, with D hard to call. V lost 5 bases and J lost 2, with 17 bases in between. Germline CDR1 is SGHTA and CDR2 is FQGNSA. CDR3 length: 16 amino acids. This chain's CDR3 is CASSPGLRLNTDTQYF. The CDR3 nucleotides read TGTGCCAGCAGCCCCGGGTTGCGCTTAAACACAGATACGCAGTATTTT.

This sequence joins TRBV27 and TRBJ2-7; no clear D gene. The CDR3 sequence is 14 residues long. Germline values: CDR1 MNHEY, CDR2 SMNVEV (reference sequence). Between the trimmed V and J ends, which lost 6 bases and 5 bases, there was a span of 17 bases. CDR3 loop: CASSPAWQAHEQYF. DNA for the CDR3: TGTGCCAGCAGCCCCGCCTGGCAGGCCCACGAGCAGTACTTC.

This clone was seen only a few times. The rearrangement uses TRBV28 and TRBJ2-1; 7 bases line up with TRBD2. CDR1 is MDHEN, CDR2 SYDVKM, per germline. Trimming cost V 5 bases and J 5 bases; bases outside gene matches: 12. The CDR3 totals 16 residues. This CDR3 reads CASSLIGAGEHNEQFF. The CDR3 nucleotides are TGTGCCAGCAGTCTTATAGGGGCGGGGGAACACAATGAGCAGTTCTTC.

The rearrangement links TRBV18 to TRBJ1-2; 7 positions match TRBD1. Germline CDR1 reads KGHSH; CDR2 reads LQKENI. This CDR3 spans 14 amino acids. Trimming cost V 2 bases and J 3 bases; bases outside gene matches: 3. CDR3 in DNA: TGTGCCAGCTCACCAGGGACAGACTACTATGGCTACACCTTC. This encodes CASSPGTDYYGYTF.

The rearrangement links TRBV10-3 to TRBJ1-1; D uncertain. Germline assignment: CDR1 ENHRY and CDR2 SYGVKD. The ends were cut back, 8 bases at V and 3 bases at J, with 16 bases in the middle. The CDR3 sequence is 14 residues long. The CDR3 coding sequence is TGTGCCATCGGGAGGCGCCGACCCGACACTGAAGCTTTCTTT. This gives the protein CAIGRRRPDTEAFF.

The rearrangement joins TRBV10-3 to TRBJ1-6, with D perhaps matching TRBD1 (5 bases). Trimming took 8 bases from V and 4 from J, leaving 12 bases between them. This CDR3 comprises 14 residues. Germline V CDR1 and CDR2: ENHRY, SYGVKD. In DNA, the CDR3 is TGTGCCATCGGGGGGATTATGTATAATTCACCCCTCCACTTT. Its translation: CAIGGIMYNSPLHF.

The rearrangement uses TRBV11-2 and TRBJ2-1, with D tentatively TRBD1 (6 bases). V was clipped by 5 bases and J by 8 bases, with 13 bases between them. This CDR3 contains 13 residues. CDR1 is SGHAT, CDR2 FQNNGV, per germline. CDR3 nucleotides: TGTGCCAGCAGCAGGGGGTTTTGGGATGAGCAGTTCTTC. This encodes CASSRGFWDEQFF.

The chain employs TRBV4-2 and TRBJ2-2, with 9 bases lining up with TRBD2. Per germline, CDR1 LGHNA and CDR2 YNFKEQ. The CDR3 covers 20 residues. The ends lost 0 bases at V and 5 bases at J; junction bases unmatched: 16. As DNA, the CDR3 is TGTGCCAGCAGCCAAGATTATGGGGTCGCGGGGGGGCGGTATACCGGGGAGCTGTTTTTT. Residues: CASSQDYGVAGGRYTGELFF.

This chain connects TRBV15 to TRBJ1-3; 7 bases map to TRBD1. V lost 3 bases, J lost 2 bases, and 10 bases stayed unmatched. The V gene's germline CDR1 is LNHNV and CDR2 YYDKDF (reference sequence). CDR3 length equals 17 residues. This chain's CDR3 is CATSRNIQGNAGNTIYF. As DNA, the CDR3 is TGTGCCACCAGCAGGAATATACAGGGGAACGCTGGAAACACCATATATTTT.

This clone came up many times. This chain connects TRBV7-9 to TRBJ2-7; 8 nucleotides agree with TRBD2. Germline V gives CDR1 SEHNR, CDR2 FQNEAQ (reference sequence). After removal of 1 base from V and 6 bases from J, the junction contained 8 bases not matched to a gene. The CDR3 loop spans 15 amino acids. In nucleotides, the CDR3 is TGTGCCAGCAGCTTAGATGGCGGGGGGACGAGCGAGCAGTACTTC. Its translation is CASSLDGGGTSEQYF.

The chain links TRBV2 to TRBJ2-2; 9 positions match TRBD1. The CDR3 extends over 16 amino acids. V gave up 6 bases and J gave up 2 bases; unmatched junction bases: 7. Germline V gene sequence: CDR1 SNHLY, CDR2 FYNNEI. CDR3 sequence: CASSGQGLRNTGELFF. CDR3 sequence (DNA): TGTGCCAGCAGCGGACAGGGGCTTCGAAACACCGGGGAGCTGTTTTTT.

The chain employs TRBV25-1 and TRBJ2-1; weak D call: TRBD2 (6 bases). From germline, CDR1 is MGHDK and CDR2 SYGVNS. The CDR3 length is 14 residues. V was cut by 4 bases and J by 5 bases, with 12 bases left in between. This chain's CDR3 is CASSAWREDNEQFF. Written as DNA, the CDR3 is TGTGCCAGCAGTGCGTGGCGGGAAGACAATGAGCAGTTCTTC.

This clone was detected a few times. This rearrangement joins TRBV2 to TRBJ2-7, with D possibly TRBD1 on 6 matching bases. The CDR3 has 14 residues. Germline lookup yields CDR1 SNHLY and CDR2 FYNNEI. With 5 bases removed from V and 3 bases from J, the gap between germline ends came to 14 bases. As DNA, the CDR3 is TGTGCCAGCAGTAAAGAGGGGGTCCTCTACGAGCAGTACTTC. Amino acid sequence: CASSKEGVLYEQYF. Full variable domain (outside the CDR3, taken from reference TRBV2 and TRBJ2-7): EPEVTQTPSHQVTQMGQEVILRCVPISNHLYFYWYRQILGQKVEFLVSFYNNEISEKSEIFDDQFSVERPDGSNFTLKIRSTKLEDSAMYFCASSKEGVLYEQYFGPGTRLTVT.